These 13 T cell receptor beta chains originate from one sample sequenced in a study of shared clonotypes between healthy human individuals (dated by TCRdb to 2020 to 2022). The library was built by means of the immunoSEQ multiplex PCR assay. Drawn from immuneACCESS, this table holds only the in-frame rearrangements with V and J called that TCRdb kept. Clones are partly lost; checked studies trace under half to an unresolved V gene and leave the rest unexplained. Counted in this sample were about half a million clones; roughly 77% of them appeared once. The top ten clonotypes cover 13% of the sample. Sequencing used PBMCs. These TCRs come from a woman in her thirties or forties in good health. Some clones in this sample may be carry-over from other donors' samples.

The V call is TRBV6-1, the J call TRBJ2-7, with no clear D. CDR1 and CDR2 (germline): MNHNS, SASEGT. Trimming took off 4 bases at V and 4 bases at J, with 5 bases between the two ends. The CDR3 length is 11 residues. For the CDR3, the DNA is TGTGCCAGCAGTGCTGCGTACGAGCAGTACTTC. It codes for CASSAAYEQYF.

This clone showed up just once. CDR3 residues: CASSQVPMTGGTDTQYF. As DNA, the CDR3 is TGCGCCAGCAGCCAAGTACCCATGACAGGGGGCACAGATACGCAGTATTTT. The chain has TRBV4-3 and TRBJ2-3, with 8 bases aligning to TRBD1. There are 17 residues in the CDR3. Trimming at V came to 1 base and at J to 1 base, leaving 7 bases not matched to a gene. Germline-derived CDR1 and CDR2 are LGHNA and YSLEER.

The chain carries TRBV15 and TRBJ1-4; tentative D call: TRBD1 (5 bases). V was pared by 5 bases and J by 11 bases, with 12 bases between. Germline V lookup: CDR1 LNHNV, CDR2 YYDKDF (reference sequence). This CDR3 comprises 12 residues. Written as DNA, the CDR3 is TGTGCCACCAGCGTCTCGGGGACCAAACTGTTTTTT. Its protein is CATSVSGTKLFF.

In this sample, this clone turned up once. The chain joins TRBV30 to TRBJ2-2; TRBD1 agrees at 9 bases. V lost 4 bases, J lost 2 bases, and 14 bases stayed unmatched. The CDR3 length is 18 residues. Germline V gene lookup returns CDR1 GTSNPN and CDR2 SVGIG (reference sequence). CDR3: CAWNGGQGPHSNTGELFF. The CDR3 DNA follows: TGTGCCTGGAACGGGGGACAGGGCCCACACTCAAACACCGGGGAGCTGTTTTTT.

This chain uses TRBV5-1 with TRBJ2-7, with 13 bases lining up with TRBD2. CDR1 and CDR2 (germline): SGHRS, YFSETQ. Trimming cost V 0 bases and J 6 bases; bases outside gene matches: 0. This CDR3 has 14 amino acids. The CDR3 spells CASSLGLAGGEQYF. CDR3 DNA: TGCGCCAGCAGCTTGGGACTAGCGGGAGGCGAGCAGTACTTC.

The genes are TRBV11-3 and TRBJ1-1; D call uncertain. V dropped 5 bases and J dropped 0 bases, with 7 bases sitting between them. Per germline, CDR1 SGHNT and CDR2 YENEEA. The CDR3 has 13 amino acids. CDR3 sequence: CASSARMNTEAFF. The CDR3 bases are TGTGCCAGCAGCGCCAGAATGAACACTGAAGCTTTCTTT.

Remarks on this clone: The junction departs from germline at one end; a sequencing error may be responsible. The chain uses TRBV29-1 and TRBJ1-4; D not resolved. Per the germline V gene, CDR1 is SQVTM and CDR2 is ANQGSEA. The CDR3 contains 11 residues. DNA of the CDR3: TGCAGCGTTGGGGCCCTGGGAAAAACTGTTTTT. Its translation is CSVGALGKTVF.

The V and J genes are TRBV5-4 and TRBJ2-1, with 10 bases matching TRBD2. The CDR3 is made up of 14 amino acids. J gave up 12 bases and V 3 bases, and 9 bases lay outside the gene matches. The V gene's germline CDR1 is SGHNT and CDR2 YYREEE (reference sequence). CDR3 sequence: CASSWAPLAGGQFF. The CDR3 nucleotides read TGTGCCAGCAGCTGGGCCCCCTTAGCGGGAGGGCAGTTCTTC.

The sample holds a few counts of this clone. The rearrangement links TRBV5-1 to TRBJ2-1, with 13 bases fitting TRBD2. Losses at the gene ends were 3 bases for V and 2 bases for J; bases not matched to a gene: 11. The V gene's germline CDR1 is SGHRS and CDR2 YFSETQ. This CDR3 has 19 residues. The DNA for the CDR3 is TGCGCCAGCAGCTCCGCGACTAGCGGGAGGCAGTCAACCTACAATGAGCAGTTCTTC. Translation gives CASSSATSGRQSTYNEQFF.

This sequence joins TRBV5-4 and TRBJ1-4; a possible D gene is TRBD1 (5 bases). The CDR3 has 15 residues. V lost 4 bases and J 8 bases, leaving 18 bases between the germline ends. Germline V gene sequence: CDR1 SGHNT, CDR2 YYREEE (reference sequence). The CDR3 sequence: CASSTDGGMREKLFF. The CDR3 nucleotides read TGTGCCAGCAGCACGGACGGGGGAATGCGGGAAAAACTGTTTTTT. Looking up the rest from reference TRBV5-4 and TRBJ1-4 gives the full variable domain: ETGVTQSPTHLIKTRGQQVTLRCSSQSGHNTVSWYQQALGQGPQFIFQYYREEENGRGNFPPRFSGLQFPNYSSELNVNALELDDSALYLCASSTDGGMREKLFFGSGTQLSVL.

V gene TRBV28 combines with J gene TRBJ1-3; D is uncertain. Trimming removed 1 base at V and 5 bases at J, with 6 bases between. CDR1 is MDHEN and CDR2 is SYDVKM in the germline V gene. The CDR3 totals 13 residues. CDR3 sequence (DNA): TGTGCCAGCAGTTTATTTGGGAGAAACACCATATATTTT. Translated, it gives CASSLFGRNTIYF.

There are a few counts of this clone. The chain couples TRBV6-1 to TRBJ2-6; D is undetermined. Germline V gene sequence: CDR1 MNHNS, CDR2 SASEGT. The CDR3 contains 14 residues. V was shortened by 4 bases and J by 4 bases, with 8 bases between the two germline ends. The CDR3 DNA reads TGTGCCAGCAGTGGGGTTTCCGGGGCCAACGTCCTGACTTTC. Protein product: CASSGVSGANVLTF.

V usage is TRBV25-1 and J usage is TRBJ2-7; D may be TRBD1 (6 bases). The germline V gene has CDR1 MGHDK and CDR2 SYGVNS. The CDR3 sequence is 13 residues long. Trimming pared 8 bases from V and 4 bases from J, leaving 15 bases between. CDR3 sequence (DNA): TGTGCCAGCCGACAGGCCTCCAAGTACGAGCAGTACTTC. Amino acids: CASRQASKYEQYF.